Below are 7 T cell receptor beta chains sequenced from a single sample in a study of blood T cell repertoires in COVID-19 (dated by TCRdb to about 2020). The protocol used for the library was the immunoSEQ multiplex PCR assay. This immuneACCESS table, as held by TCRdb, lists in-frame sequences with V and J called but not all clones. Of the missing ones, under half trace to an unresolved V gene in checked studies; the others have no known cause. The sample table records about 360,000 clones; 70% to 90% of these occur just once. The ten biggest clones cover around 7.5% of the sample. Sequences were obtained from peripheral blood. The receptors were gathered from a woman aged 55 to 70 with COVID-19, enrolled during active disease.

The genes are TRBV18 and TRBJ1-3; D is ambiguous. The ends were cut back, 2 bases at V and 2 bases at J, with 13 bases in the middle. The germline V gene has CDR1 KGHSH and CDR2 LQKENI. There are 16 residues in the CDR3. CDR3 sequence (DNA): TGTGCCAGCTCACCATCCCCCCGGGGAGCTGGAAACACCATATATTTT. Its translation: CASSPSPRGAGNTIYF.

The genes are TRBV19 and TRBJ1-5, with 7 bases lining up with TRBD1. The trim removed 5 bases at V and 1 base at J, leaving 11 bases unmatched. Germline loops: CDR1 LNHDA, CDR2 SQIVND (reference sequence). The CDR3 extends over 17 amino acids. The chain's CDR3 is CASSSPYRGESNQPQHF. The CDR3, as DNA: TGTGCCAGTAGTTCGCCTTACAGGGGTGAGAGCAATCAGCCCCAGCATTTT.

Of note for this clone: Other DNA sequences in the same sample also yield this CDR3. V and J are TRBV24-1 and TRBJ2-1; the match to TRBD1 covers 9 bases. Germline trimming cut 3 bases from V and 3 bases from J; bases unmatched to any gene: 5. The CDR3 is 16 amino acids. The germline gives CDR1 KGHDR, CDR2 SFDVKD. The CDR3 is CATSDRRDRDYNEQFF. DNA for the CDR3: TGTGCCACCAGTGATCGCCGGGACAGGGACTACAATGAGCAGTTCTTC.

The rearrangement uses TRBV6-1 and TRBJ2-7, with D possibly TRBD1 on 6 matching bases. The CDR3 is 14 residues long. The germline gives CDR1 MNHNS, CDR2 SASEGT. The ends were cut back, 5 bases at V and 5 bases at J, with 16 bases in the middle. The CDR3 sequence: CASSPAQGHHEQYF. CDR3 bases: TGTGCCAGCAGTCCGGCACAGGGTCACCACGAGCAGTACTTC.

The rearrangement joins TRBV4-1 to TRBJ1-3; 8 positions match TRBD1. CDR1 and CDR2 (germline): MGHRA, YSYEKL. The CDR3 covers 16 residues. With 5 bases clipped from V and 0 bases from J, the junction kept 6 bases outside the gene matches. CDR3 sequence: CASSELTGVSGNTIYF. The DNA of the CDR3 is TGCGCCAGCAGCGAATTGACAGGGGTCTCTGGAAACACCATATATTTT.

J is TRBJ2-1 and V is TRBV5-4; D is unclear. The ends were cut back, 0 bases at V and 6 bases at J, with 10 bases in the middle. Looked up from germline, CDR1 is SGHNT and CDR2 is YYREEE (reference sequence). The length of the CDR3 is 14 residues. Written as DNA, the CDR3 is TGTGCCAGCAGCTTGGACTCGGGTTCCAATGAGCAGTTCTTC. The encoded protein is CASSLDSGSNEQFF.

The CDR3 DNA follows: TGTGCCAGCAGCTCGACTAGCGGGTCCTCTGGGGCCAACGTCCTGACTTTC. As protein: CASSSTSGSSGANVLTF. The chain uses TRBV7-9 and TRBJ2-6, with TRBD2 identical over 10 bases. The CDR3 consists of 17 residues. Germline CDR1 SEHNR, CDR2 FQNEAQ (reference sequence). The J segment lost 0 bases and the V segment lost 4 bases, leaving 3 bases of the junction unmatched.